This TCR beta chain was sequenced during a study of response to subunit inactivated influenza vaccine. Turning to this clonotype: Antigen specificity is unknown.

Study results and caveats: After each seasonal influenza vaccination, few new T cells are recruited, the authors suggested.

Each CDR3 protein is one row after TCRdb ran MiXCR on the RT-PCR reads. The sample lists some 520,000 distinct CDR3 sequences; more than 15% were seen once. CDR3 size: 13 residues. The germline gives CDR1 LGHDT, CDR2 YNNKEL (reference sequence). V lost 6 bases and J 1 base, leaving 10 bases between the germline ends. The clonotype originates from a man between 50 and 69 years old who received an inactivated influenza vaccine. The sequencing here drew on CD4+ T cells sorted from PBMCs, taken 23 to 25 months after vaccination. The chain combines TRBV3-1 with TRBJ2-7; D unclear. CDR3 sequence (DNA): TGTGCCAGCAGTCGAGGTTTATCCTACGAGCAGTACTTC. As protein: CASSRGLSYEQYF.